This T cell receptor (beta chain) is from a study of blood T cell repertoires in COVID-19. This CDR3 is built from 11 residues. The germline V gene has CDR1 SGHRS and CDR2 YFSETQ. V was cut by 4 bases and J by 8 bases, with 9 bases left in between. Generated by immunoSEQ multiplex PCR, the TCRdb table keeps only in-frame clones and is missing some. The sample holds about 670,000 clones, 70% to 90% seen once. Sample: peripheral blood. The chain couples TRBV5-1 to TRBJ1-2, with D possibly being TRBD1 (6 bases). The sequence derives from a woman aged 18-29 years with acute or convalescent COVID-19. This chain's CDR3 is CASSEGQGYTF. CDR3 sequence (DNA): TGCGCCAGCAGCGAGGGACAAGGCTACACCTTC.